This T cell receptor (beta chain) was captured in a study of T cells after yellow fever vaccination. A single record per CDR3 protein comes from TCRdb applying MiXCR to the 5' RACE reads. The table has some 500,000 distinct CDR3 sequences, approximately 12% seen once. The TCR originated in a man aged 25 to 40 who received the YFV17D yellow fever vaccine. Specimen: PBMCs, collected on the day of the yellow fever booster vaccination.

In DNA, the CDR3 is TGTGCCAGCAGTTTACGGACTAGCGGGAGGTCCTCCTACGAGCAGTACTTC. This sequence encodes CASSLRTSGRSSYEQYF. The rearrangement joins TRBV27 to TRBJ2-7, with 14 positions matching TRBD2. The CDR3 consists of 17 residues. Per germline, CDR1 MNHEY and CDR2 SMNVEV (reference sequence). V gave up 2 bases and J gave up 0 bases; unmatched junction bases: 3.